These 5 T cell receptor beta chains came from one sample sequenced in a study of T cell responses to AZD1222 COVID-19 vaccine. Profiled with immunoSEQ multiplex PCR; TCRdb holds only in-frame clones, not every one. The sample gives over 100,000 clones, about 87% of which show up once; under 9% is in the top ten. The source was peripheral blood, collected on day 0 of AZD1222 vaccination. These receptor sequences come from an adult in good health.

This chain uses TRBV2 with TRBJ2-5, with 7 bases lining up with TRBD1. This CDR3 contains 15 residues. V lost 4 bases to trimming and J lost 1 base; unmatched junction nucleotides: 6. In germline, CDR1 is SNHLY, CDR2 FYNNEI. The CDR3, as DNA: TGTGCCAGCAGTGGAACAGGGGCTTCCCAAGAGACCCAGTACTTC. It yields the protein CASSGTGASQETQYF.

CDR3 coding DNA: TGTGCCAGCAGCTCCCAATGGGGGGGGAACACTGAAGCTTTCTTT. Protein product: CASSSQWGGNTEAFF. The chain carries TRBV6-5 and TRBJ1-1; tentative D call: TRBD1 (5 bases). Germline-derived CDR1 and CDR2 are MNHEY and SVGAGI. The CDR3 consists of 15 residues. V was cut by 6 bases and J by 1 base, with 15 bases left in between.

In DNA form, the CDR3 reads TGTGCCAGCAGAGGACAGGCCTCTGGGGCCAACGTCCTGACTTTC. Translating it yields CASRGQASGANVLTF. The chain carries TRBV6-6 and TRBJ2-6; 7 bases fit TRBD1. The CDR3 runs to 15 residues. The germline V gene has CDR1 MNHNY and CDR2 SVGAGI (reference sequence). V was clipped by 6 bases and J by 0 bases; unmatched bases: 2.

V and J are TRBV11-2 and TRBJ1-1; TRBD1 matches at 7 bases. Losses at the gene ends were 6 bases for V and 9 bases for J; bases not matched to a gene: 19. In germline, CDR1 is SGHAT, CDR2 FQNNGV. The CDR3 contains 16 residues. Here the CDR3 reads CASRHRTGPTAEKAFF. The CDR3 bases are TGTGCCAGCAGACACCGGACAGGACCGACGGCAGAAAAAGCTTTCTTT.

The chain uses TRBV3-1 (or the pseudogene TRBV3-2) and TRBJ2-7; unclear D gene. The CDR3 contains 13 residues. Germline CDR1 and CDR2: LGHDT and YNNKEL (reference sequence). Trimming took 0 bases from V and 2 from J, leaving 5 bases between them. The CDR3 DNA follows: TGTGCCAGCAGCCAAGATCCGACCTACGAGCAGTACTTC. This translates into CASSQDPTYEQYF.